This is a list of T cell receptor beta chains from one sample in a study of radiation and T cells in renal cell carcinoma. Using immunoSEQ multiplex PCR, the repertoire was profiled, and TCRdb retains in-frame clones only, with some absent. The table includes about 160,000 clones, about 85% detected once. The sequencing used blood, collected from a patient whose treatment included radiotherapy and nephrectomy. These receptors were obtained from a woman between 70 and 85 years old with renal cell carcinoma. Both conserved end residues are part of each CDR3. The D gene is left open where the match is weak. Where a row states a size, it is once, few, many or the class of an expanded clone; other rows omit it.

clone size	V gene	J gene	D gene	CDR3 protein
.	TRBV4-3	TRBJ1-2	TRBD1	CASSQTGPYGYTF
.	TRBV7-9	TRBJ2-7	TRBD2	CASSAPSGGAGAEQYF
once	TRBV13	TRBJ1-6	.	CASSLGAGPHSNNSPLHF
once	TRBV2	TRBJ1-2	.	CASSEGGNRVAGYTF
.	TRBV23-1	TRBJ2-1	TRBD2	CASSLSRLAGALSYNEQFF
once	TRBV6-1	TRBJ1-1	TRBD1	CASSGGTGWEAFF
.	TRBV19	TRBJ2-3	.	CASSIVGWDTDTQYF
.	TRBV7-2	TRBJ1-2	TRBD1	CASRRTGEGGYTF
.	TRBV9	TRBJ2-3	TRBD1	CASSVETGTDTQYF
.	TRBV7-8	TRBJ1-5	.	CASSSDGISNQPQHF
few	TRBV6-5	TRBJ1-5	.	CASRGTSPSNQPQHF
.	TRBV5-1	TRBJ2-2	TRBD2	CASSPGTSGATGELFF
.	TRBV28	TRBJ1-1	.	CASSLVGEKAFF
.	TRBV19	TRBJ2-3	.	CASSIDGGAGTDTQYF
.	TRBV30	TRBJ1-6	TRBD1	CAWSKIATGDNSPLHF
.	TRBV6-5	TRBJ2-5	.	CASSYSGGGETQYF
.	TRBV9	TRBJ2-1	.	CASSVVTGGISYNEQFF
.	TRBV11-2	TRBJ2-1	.	CASSLRGGKRKSYNEQFF
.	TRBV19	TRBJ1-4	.	CASSKNLGGEKLFF
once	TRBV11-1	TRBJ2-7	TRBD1	CASSLDTGGVDEQYF
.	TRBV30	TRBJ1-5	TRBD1	CAWGQGLSNQPQHF
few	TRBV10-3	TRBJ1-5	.	CAISEAADSNQPQHF
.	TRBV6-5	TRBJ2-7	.	CASSSTEGEQYF
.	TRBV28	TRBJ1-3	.	CASSLLISGNGNTIYF
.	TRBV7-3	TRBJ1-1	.	CASSSGGGNTEAFF
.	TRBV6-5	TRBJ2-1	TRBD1	CASSYSGDSYNEQFF
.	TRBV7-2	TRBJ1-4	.	CASSLALRREKLFF
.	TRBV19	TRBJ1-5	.	CASSITWRGNQPQHF
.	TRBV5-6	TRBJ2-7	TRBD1	CASSLLETGLISHEQYF
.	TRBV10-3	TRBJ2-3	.	CASKTSPADTQYF
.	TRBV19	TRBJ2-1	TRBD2	CASRLGGGNEQFF
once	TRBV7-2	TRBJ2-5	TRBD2	CASSPGPAGGQETQYF
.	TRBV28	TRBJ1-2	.	CASSPKTGRANYGYTF
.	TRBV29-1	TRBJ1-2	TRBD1	CSVEPQGASGYTF
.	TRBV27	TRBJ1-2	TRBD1	CASRSPSRGQYGYTF
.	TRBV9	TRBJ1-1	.	CASSARTANTEAFF
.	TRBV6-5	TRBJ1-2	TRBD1	CASRQDRTGAHGYTF
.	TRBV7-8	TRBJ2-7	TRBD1	CASSPSRRTGTAHEQYF
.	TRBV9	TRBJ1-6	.	CASTAGALSSPLHF
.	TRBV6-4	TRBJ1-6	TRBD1	CASSEGQGGNSPLHF
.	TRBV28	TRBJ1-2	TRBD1	CASSLGTDYGYTF
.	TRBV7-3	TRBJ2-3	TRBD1	CASSPTPRGRGTDTQYF
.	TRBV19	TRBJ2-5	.	CASSRRTEQETQYF
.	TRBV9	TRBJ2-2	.	CASSVWGTSELFF
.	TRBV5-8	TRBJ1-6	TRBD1	CASSPGQGGYSPLHF
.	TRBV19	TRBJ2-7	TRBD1	CASNSQGGEQYF
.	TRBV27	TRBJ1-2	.	CASKPGRTLHYGYTF
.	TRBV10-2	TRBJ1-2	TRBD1	CASTGTGGYGYTF
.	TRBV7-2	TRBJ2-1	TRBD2	CASSFSGGRNNEQFF
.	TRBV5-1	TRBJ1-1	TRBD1	CASSTGQAMNTEAFF